A single sample is the source of the 19 T cell receptor beta chains below, sequenced in a study of regulatory T cells in long-lasting Graves disease. Construction of TCR beta libraries relied on iRepertoire HTBI primers and on Arm-PCR targeting CDR3 regions. MiXCR, applied by TCRdb to the multiplex PCR reads, yields one record per CDR3 protein. The data show 400,000 to 500,000 distinct CDR3 sequences, approximately 22% seen once. Time point of the sample: persistent/refractory GD, antithyroid drugs over 5 years with positive TRAb. PBMCs were the source of the RNA used for TCR sequencing. Sample: peripheral blood mononuclear cells (PBMCs), taken when the disease was refractory, from a patient treated with antithyroid drugs. The receptors come from a female donor with Graves disease.

The chain couples TRBV11-1 to TRBJ2-7, with D uncertain. V lost 2 bases to trimming and J lost 4 bases, with 12 bases between them. CDR1 is SGHAT and CDR2 is FQDESV in the germline V gene (reference sequence). The CDR3 has 14 amino acids. The CDR3 DNA reads as TGTGCCAGCAGCTTAACCCGCGAGGCGTACGAGCAGTACTTC. This gives the protein CASSLTREAYEQYF.

The J gene is TRBJ1-1, the V gene TRBV19; TRBD1 might be the D (5 bases). Germline V gene sequence: CDR1 LNHDA, CDR2 SQIVND (reference sequence). Trimming took 6 bases from V and 0 from J, leaving 14 bases between them. CDR3 length equals 15 residues. The CDR3 is CASSKTGALNTEAFF. CDR3 nucleotide sequence: TGTGCCAGTAGCAAAACCGGGGCCTTGAACACTGAAGCTTTCTTT.

The sample holds many counts of this clonotype. This chain joins TRBV19 and TRBJ2-5, with 7 bases aligning to TRBD2. The CDR3 has 15 residues. Germline values: CDR1 LNHDA, CDR2 SQIVND (reference sequence). The V and J ends lost 5 bases and 2 bases, in that order; junction bases with no gene match: 8. As DNA, the CDR3 is TGTGCCAGTAGTCCTTGGAGCGGGGCTCAAGAGACCCAGTACTTC. Translation: CASSPWSGAQETQYF.

About this clonotype: This clone may be a read error of a much larger clone one base away. The chain employs TRBV20-1 and TRBJ2-2; a possible D gene is TRBD2 (5 bases). The germline V gene encodes CDR1 DFQATT and CDR2 SNEGSKA (reference sequence). This CDR3 contains 15 residues. This CDR3 reads CSTRDPTENTGELFF. In DNA, the CDR3 is TGCAGTACTAGAGATCCGACCGAGAACACCGGGGAGCTGTTTTTT.

This clonotype was recorded a few times. The chain recombines TRBV27 with TRBJ2-1, with 9 positions matching TRBD2. Germline V CDR1 and CDR2: MNHEY, SMNVEV (reference sequence). This CDR3 spans 15 amino acids. V shed 7 bases, J shed 3 bases, and the junction held 7 bases outside the gene matches. The CDR3 sequence is CASTVSGSHYNEQFF. The CDR3 DNA reads TGTGCCAGCACCGTTAGCGGGAGTCACTACAATGAGCAGTTCTTC.

The chain uses TRBV5-1 and TRBJ2-1; D not certain. The CDR3 is 13 residues long. The V gene lost 2 bases and the J gene lost 4 bases, with 7 bases spanning the gap. Germline assignment: CDR1 SGHRS and CDR2 YFSETQ. CDR3 nucleotide sequence: TGCGCCAGCAGCTTTGTCAGGTACAATGAGCAGTTCTTC. This encodes CASSFVRYNEQFF.

There are many counts of this clonotype. The chain has TRBV5-5 and TRBJ2-5; 8 positions agree with TRBD1. The CDR3 runs 14 residues. The germline V gene encodes CDR1 SGHKS and CDR2 YYEKEE (reference sequence). Losses at the gene ends were 2 bases for V and 5 bases for J; bases not matched to a gene: 5. The DNA for the CDR3 is TGTGCCAGCAGCTTCGGGACAGGAGGGGAGACCCAGTACTTC. Amino acid sequence: CASSFGTGGETQYF.

Notes on this clonotype: A read error may produce the germline difference seen at one junction end. CDR3 protein: CASSHSTGGGNQPPHF. The CDR3 region has the DNA TGTGCCAGCAGTCATTCGACGGGGGGAGGCAATCAGCCCCCGCATTTT. The rearrangement links TRBV28 to TRBJ1-5, with TRBD1 as a possible D gene (5 bases). The CDR3 consists of 16 residues. Germline V CDR1 and CDR2: MDHEN, SYDVKM.

This clonotype was observed a handful of times. The chain joins TRBV10-3 to TRBJ1-1; D is ambiguous. V shed 0 bases and J shed 3 bases, with 23 bases lying between them. Germline V lookup: CDR1 ENHRY, CDR2 SYGVKD. The CDR3 extends over 19 amino acids. CDR3 loop: CAISESGQHPSSSDTEAFF. CDR3 bases: TGTGCCATCAGTGAGTCGGGCCAACACCCATCGTCGTCCGACACTGAAGCTTTCTTT.

This clonotype has ten or more counts. One end of the junction does not line up with germline, which may come from a read error. This sequence joins TRBV28 and TRBJ2-7; D not certain. The germline gives CDR1 MDHEN, CDR2 SYDVKM. CDR3 length: 12 amino acids. The CDR3 DNA reads as TGTGCCAGCAGTCCCCCCCCTGAGAGGCCCCACTTC. Amino acids: CASSPPPERPHF.

This rearrangement joins TRBV6-1 to TRBJ2-6; either TRBD1 or TRBD2 may fit D (6 bases each). The V end lost 7 bases, the J end lost 1 base, and 35 bases lay between the germline ends. This CDR3 has 23 amino acids. The germline gives CDR1 MNHNS, CDR2 SASEGT. CDR3 region: CASTSPTGRLAAAYGSGANVLTF. The CDR3 nucleotides read TGTGCCAGCACCAGTCCAACAGGGAGGCTCGCGGCGGCTTACGGGTCTGGGGCCAACGTCCTGACTTTC.

This chain connects TRBV7-9 to TRBJ2-7; TRBD1 matches 9 bases. V dropped 3 bases and J dropped 5; count of bases not matched to a gene: 11. The germline V gene has CDR1 SEHNR and CDR2 FQNEAQ (reference sequence). This CDR3 spans 16 amino acids. The CDR3 here is CASSFLGQGGRHEQYF. The CDR3 region has the DNA TGTGCCAGCAGCTTTTTGGGACAGGGAGGCCGGCACGAGCAGTACTTC. The full variable domain, its missing parts supplied by reference TRBV7-9 and TRBJ2-7, is DTGVSQNPRHKITKRGQNVTFRCDPISEHNRLYWYRQTLGQGPEFLTYFQNEAQLEKSRLLSDRFSAERPKGSFSTLEIQRTEQGDSAMYLCASSFLGQGGRHEQYFGPGTRLTVT.

In this sample, this clonotype turned up many times. The V gene is TRBV6-2 or TRBV6-3, the J gene TRBJ2-5, with D perhaps TRBD2 (5 bases). Per germline, CDR1 MNHEY and CDR2 SVGEGT. The CDR3 has 14 amino acids. The V and J ends lost 2 bases and 1 base respectively, with 8 bases between them. The CDR3 here is CASSYASSQETQYF. The CDR3, as DNA: TGTGCCAGCAGTTACGCTAGCAGCCAAGAGACCCAGTACTTC.

On this clonotype itself: One end of the junction is discordant with germline, which a read error may explain. V gene TRBV11-2 combines with J gene TRBJ1-3; D ambiguous. Germline V lookup: CDR1 SGHAT, CDR2 FQNNGV. CDR3 length equals 15 residues. CDR3 DNA: TGTGTCAGCAGGAATTCGGGATCCTCTGGAAACACCATATATTTT. Translating it yields CVSRNSGSSGNTIYF.

This clonotype was observed a few times. CDR3 loop: CAIAGPYEQYF. In DNA, the CDR3 is TGTGCCATCGCGGGACCGTACGAGCAGTACTTC. The chain is built from TRBV6-1 and TRBJ2-7; D is possibly TRBD2 (6 bases). Germline V CDR1 and CDR2: MNHNS, SASEGT. The V gene lost 10 bases and the J gene lost 4 bases, with 11 bases spanning the gap. The CDR3 extends over 11 amino acids.

V gene TRBV29-1 combines with J gene TRBJ2-1; TRBD1 matches at 11 bases. The germline V gene encodes CDR1 SQVTM and CDR2 ANQGSEA. J was trimmed by 7 bases and V by 4 bases; bases with no gene match: 12. This CDR3 region has 16 residues. Written as DNA, the CDR3 is TGCAGCGTTGGCGAAGTGGGACAGGGGGATGGTAATGAGCAGTTCTTC. Its translation is CSVGEVGQGDGNEQFF.

This clonotype was seen a handful of times. J is TRBJ2-7 and V is TRBV10-3, with 10 bases aligning to TRBD1. Germline CDR1 ENHRY, CDR2 SYGVKD. V lost 5 bases to trimming and J lost 7 bases; unmatched junction nucleotides: 5. The CDR3 contains 13 residues. The CDR3 region has the DNA TGTGCCATCAGTACCGGGACAGGGGTTGAGCAGTACTTC. Translation: CAISTGTGVEQYF.

This clonotype was seen a few times. The rearrangement joins TRBV7-8 to TRBJ1-6; tentative D call: TRBD1 (5 bases). The CDR3 runs to 15 residues. Germline CDR1 and CDR2: SGHVS and FQNEAQ. V lost 5 bases and J lost 8, with 16 bases in between. The DNA of the CDR3 is TGTGCCAGCAGCCCCGGGGGGATTTCCCATTCACCCCTCCACTTT. It is translated as CASSPGGISHSPLHF.

The V call is TRBV9, the J call TRBJ1-2, with 8 bases aligning to TRBD1. The CDR3 spans 15 residues. Germline V gives CDR1 SGDLS, CDR2 YYNGEE. The J segment lost 3 bases and the V segment lost 2 bases, leaving 6 bases of the junction unmatched. The CDR3 coding sequence is TGTGCCAGCAGCGTTTCAGGGGGCAGGGACTATGGCTACACCTTC. Its protein product is CASSVSGGRDYGYTF.